This T cell receptor beta chain was captured in a study of cytomegalovirus exposure and HLA in healthy donors. Donors had nominal health at sampling but likely had unrecorded immune exposures. Study results and caveats: Links to common viral pathogens appeared, in a later analysis, for several of the most significant clusters. A highly shared variant cluster was judged a likely technical artifact. An analysis done earlier found most TCR beta V segments productive about 87% or about 30% of the time.

Comments on this clone: No antigen is known for it.

Looked up from germline, CDR1 is GTSNPN and CDR2 is SVGIG (reference sequence). V lost 3 bases and J 2 bases, leaving 8 bases between the germline ends. This CDR3 has 14 residues. The study ran its PCR with 60 Vbeta and 13 Jbeta primers. Using immunoSEQ multiplex PCR, the repertoire was profiled, and TCRdb retains in-frame clones only, with some absent. The top ten clones hold around 6% of a sample with around 200,000 clones, around 80% of them seen once. The sample comprised PBMCs. This rearrangement joins TRBV30 to TRBJ2-6, with D possibly being TRBD1 (6 bases). The receptor was isolated from a man between 40 and 49 years old in good health and CMV-seropositive. The CDR3, as DNA: TGTGCCTGGAGATGGGGGCCTGGGGCCAACGTCCTGACTTTC. It encodes CAWRWGPGANVLTF.